This entry describes one T cell receptor (beta chain). Its antigen is unidentified. The sample comes from a study of shared clonotypes between healthy human individuals. For the study at large: The donors, two women and a few men, were aged 18 to 49.

Points from the study as a whole: What naive subsets generally showed was a larger estimated richness than memory subsets showed.

V was clipped by 5 bases and J by 0 bases, with 15 bases between them. CDR3 size: 17 residues. Germline V gene sequence: CDR1 SGHRS, CDR2 YFSETQ. At a deep level, the assay was run. Sequencing used immunoSEQ multiplex PCR; TCRdb keeps in-frame clones, though not all of them. The sample has 2 million to 2.5 million clones; under 97% are singletons. Sequenced: naive CD4+ T cells sorted from blood. Described subset: CD45RA+ positively selected. The V and J genes are TRBV5-1 and TRBJ2-6; no definite D call. This TCR derives from a young man in good health. The CDR3 spells CASRLASTASGANVLTF. CDR3 DNA: TGCGCCAGCAGGCTGGCCTCAACAGCCTCTGGGGCCAACGTCCTGACTTTC.